The entry below gives a single TCR beta chain sequence along with its context. CDR3 length: 15 residues. Germline trimming cut 4 bases from V and 7 bases from J; bases unmatched to any gene: 7. In germline, CDR1 is MNHEY, CDR2 SVGAGI. The Seattle patients, enrolled during active infection, were followed longitudinally. The source of the sample is a study of blood T cell repertoires in COVID-19. Under the authors' procedure: It was from reference gene primer amplification that nucleated cell counts were estimated. The protocol was immunoSEQ multiplex PCR, while the TCRdb copy is restricted to in-frame clones and leaves out a portion. V and J calls and clone size are those listed in that table; D and trimming were worked out from the DNA. The sample lists 85,000 to 100,000 clones, around 88% occurring once.

Specimen: peripheral blood. This clonotype was obtained from a man aged 45 to 65 with COVID-19, enrolled during active disease. The rearrangement joins TRBV6-5 to TRBJ1-5, with 10 bases lining up with TRBD1. The chain's CDR3 is CASSSGTGVGQPQHF. The CDR3 region has the DNA TGTGCCAGCAGTTCCGGGACAGGGGTCGGGCAGCCCCAGCATTTT.